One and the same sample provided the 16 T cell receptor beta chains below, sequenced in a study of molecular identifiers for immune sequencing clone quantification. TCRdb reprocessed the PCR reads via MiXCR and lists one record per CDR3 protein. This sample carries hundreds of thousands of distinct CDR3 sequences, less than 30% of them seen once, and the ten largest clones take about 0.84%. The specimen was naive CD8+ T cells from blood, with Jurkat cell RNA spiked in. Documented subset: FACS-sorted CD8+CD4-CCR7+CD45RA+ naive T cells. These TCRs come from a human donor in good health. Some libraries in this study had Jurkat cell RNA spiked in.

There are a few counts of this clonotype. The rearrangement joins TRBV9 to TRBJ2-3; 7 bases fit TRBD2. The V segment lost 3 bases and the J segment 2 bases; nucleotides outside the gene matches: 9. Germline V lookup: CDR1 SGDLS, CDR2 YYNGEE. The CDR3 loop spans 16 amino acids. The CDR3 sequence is CASSAPGTTLTDTQYF. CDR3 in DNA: TGTGCCAGCAGCGCCCCGGGGACTACCCTCACAGATACGCAGTATTTT. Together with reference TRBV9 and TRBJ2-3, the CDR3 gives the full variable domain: DSGVTQTPKHLITATGQRVTLRCSPRSGDLSVYWYQQSLDQGLQFLIQYYNGEERAKGNILERFSAQQFPDLHSELNLSSLELGDSALYFCASSAPGTTLTDTQYFGPGTRLTVL.

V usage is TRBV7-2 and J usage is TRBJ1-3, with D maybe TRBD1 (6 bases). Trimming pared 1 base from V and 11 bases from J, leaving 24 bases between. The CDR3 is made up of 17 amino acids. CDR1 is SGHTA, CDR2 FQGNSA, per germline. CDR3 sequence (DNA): TGTGCCAGCAGCTTAGAGGAGGCGGGCTGGACAGAATTACCCATATATTTT. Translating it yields CASSLEEAGWTELPIYF.

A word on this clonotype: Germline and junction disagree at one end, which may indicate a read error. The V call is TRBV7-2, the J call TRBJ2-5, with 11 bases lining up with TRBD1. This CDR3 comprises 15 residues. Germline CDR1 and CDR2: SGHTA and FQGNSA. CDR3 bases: TGTGCCAGCAGCGCAGGGACAGGGGGTCAAGAGACCCTGTACTTC. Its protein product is CASSAGTGGQETLYF.

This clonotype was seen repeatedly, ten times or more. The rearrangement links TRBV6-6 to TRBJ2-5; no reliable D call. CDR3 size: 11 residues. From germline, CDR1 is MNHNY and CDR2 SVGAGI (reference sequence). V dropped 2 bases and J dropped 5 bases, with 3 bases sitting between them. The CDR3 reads CASSYMETQYF. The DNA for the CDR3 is TGTGCCAGCAGTTACATGGAGACCCAGTACTTC.

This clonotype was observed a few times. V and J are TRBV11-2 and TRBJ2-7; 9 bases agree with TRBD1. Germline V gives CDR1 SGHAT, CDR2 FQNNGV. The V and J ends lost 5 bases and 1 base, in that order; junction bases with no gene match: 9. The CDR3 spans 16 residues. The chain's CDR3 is CASSPIGGTGSYEQYF. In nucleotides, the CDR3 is TGTGCCAGCAGCCCCATTGGGGGGACAGGGTCCTACGAGCAGTACTTC. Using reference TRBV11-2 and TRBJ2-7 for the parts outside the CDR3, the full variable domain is EAGVAQSPRYKIIEKRQSVAFWCNPISGHATLYWYQQILGQGPKLLIQFQNNGVVDDSQLPKDRFSAERLKGVDSTLKIQPAKLEDSAVYLCASSPIGGTGSYEQYFGPGTRLTVT.

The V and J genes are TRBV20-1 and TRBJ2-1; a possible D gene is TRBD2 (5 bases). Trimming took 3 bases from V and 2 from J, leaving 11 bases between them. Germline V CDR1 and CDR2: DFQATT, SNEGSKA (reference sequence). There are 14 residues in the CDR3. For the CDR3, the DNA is TGCAGTGCTAGGCCAAGCGGTACCTACAATGAGCAGTTCTTC. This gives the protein CSARPSGTYNEQFF.

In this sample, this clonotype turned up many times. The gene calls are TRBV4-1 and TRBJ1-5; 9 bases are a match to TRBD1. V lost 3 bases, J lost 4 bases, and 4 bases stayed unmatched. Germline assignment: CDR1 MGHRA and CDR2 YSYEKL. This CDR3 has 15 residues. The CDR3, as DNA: TGCGCCAGCAGCCAGGGACAGGGAGGGAATCAGCCCCAGCATTTT. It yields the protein CASSQGQGGNQPQHF.

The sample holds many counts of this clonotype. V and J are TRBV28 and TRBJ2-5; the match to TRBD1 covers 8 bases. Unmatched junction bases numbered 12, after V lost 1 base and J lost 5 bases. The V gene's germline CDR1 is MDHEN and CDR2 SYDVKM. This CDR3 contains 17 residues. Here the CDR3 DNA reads TGTGCCAGCAGTTTATATCGCTCAGGGGGCCGGGGGGAGACCCAGTACTTC. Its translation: CASSLYRSGGRGETQYF.

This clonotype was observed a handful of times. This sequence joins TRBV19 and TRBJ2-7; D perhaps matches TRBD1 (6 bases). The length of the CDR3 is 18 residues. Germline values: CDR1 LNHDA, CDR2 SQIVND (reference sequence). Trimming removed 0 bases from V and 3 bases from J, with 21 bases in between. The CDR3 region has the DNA TGTGCCAGTAGTATAGAGGGATCCGGGACATATGGTTACTACGAGCAGTACTTC. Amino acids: CASSIEGSGTYGYYEQYF.

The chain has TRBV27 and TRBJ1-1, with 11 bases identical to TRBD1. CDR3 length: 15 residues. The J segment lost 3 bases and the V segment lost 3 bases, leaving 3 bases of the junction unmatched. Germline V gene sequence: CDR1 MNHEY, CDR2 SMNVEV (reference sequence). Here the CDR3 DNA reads TGTGCCAGCAGTTTCGGGACAGGGGGTGACACTGAAGCTTTCTTT. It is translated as CASSFGTGGDTEAFF.

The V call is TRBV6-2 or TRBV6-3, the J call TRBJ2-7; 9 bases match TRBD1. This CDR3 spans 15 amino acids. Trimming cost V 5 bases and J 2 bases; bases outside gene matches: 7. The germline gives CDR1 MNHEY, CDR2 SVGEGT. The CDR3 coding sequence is TGTGCCAGCAGTACCCGGGACAGGGACACCTACGAGCAGTACTTC. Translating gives CASSTRDRDTYEQYF.

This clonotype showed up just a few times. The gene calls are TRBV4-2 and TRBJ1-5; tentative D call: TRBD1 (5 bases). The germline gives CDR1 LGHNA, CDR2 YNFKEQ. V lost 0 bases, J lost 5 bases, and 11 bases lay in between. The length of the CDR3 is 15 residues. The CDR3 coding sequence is TGTGCCAGCAGCCAAGAGCAGGGTTTCGATCAGCCCCAGCATTTT. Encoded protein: CASSQEQGFDQPQHF.

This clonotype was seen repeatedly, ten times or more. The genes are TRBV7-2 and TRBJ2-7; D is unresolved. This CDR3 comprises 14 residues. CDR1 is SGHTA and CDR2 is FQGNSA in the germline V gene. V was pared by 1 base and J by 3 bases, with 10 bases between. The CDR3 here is CASSLDTPIYEQYF. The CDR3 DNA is TGTGCCAGCAGCTTAGATACACCTATCTACGAGCAGTACTTC.

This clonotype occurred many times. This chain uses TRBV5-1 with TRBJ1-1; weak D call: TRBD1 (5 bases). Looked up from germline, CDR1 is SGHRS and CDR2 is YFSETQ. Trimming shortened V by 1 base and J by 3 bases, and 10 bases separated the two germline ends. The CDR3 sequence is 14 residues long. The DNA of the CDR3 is TGCGCCAGCAGCTTGCTGGGGACGGACACTGAAGCTTTCTTT. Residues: CASSLLGTDTEAFF.

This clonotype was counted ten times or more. The CDR3 loop is CSVVGGQGRTEAFF. In DNA, the CDR3 is TGCAGCGTTGTTGGAGGGCAGGGTAGGACTGAAGCTTTCTTT. The V call is TRBV29-1, the J call TRBJ1-1; TRBD1 might be the D (5 bases). V was clipped by 4 bases and J by 5 bases, with 17 bases between them. CDR1 is SQVTM and CDR2 is ANQGSEA in the germline V gene. The length of the CDR3 is 14 residues.

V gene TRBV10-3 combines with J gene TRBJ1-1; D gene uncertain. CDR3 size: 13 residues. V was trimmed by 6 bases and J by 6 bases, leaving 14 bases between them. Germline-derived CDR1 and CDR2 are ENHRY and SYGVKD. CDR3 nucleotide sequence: TGTGCCATCAGGGTCTTCGATTCGGCTGAAGCTTTCTTT. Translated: CAIRVFDSAEAFF.